The 7 T cell receptor beta chains below were found in one sample sequenced in a study of blood T cell repertoires in COVID-19. Here immunoSEQ multiplex PCR was the method, and the copy in TCRdb shows in-frame clones only, minus some. The repertoire holds roughly 380,000 clones, with 85% as singletons. The sequenced material came from peripheral blood. These receptors came from a woman aged 18 to 35 with acute or convalescent COVID-19.

A few counts support this clone. The J gene is TRBJ1-3, the V gene TRBV30; 9 nucleotides match TRBD1. CDR1 is GTSNPN and CDR2 is SVGIG in the germline V gene (reference sequence). Trimming at V came to 8 bases and at J to 2 bases, leaving 4 bases not matched to a gene. The CDR3 sequence is 13 residues long. The CDR3 region is CAGTGRTGNTIYF. Written as DNA, the CDR3 is TGTGCCGGGACAGGGAGGACTGGAAACACCATATATTTT.

This rearrangement joins TRBV5-6 to TRBJ2-5, with 8 bases lining up with TRBD1. From germline, CDR1 is SGHDT and CDR2 YYEEEE. V gave up 2 bases and J gave up 3 bases; unmatched junction bases: 3. The CDR3 totals 14 residues. CDR3: CASSLSGGEETQYF. CDR3 in DNA: TGTGCCAGCAGCTTATCAGGGGGCGAAGAGACCCAGTACTTC.

The genes are TRBV18 and TRBJ2-3; D may be TRBD1 (5 bases). CDR3 length: 15 amino acids. Germline V gives CDR1 KGHSH, CDR2 LQKENI. With 2 bases removed from V and 4 bases from J, the gap between germline ends came to 13 bases. CDR3 nucleotides: TGTGCCAGCTCACCAAGGCAGGGTTCATCAGATACGCAGTATTTT. It is translated as CASSPRQGSSDTQYF.

The V gene is TRBV27, the J gene TRBJ1-2, with 7 bases matching TRBD1. V lost 5 bases and J lost 4; bases outside the gene matches: 7. The CDR3 has 14 residues. The germline CDR1 and CDR2 sequences are MNHEY and SMNVEV (reference sequence). The CDR3: CASSKPGQLYGYTF. CDR3 DNA: TGTGCCAGCAGTAAACCGGGACAGCTCTATGGCTACACCTTC.

The chain carries TRBV2 and TRBJ1-1, with unresolved D. This CDR3 comprises 12 residues. Looked up from germline, CDR1 is SNHLY and CDR2 is FYNNEI. Trimming left V 6 bases short and J 1 base short, with 6 bases between. CDR3 sequence: CASRGSNTEAFF. CDR3 bases: TGTGCCAGCAGGGGCTCGAACACTGAAGCTTTCTTT.

The rearrangement links TRBV25-1 to TRBJ1-3; D remains unclear. CDR3 size: 16 residues. Per the germline V gene, CDR1 is MGHDK and CDR2 is SYGVNS. Trimming removed 1 base from V and 4 bases from J, with 14 bases in between. The CDR3 DNA sequence: TGTGCCAGCAGTGAATGGTTGGGCCAGGCCGGAAACACCATATATTTT. Translation: CASSEWLGQAGNTIYF.

V and J are TRBV28 and TRBJ1-4, with TRBD1 matching 10 bases. The CDR3 has 16 amino acids. Trimming removed 7 bases from V and 2 bases from J; junction bases left unmatched: 7. Germline V gives CDR1 MDHEN, CDR2 SYDVKM. The CDR3 spells CASKVGQGRTNEKLFF. The CDR3 DNA follows: TGTGCCAGCAAGGTGGGACAGGGGAGGACTAATGAAAAACTGTTTTTT.